This T cell receptor (beta chain) was recorded in a study of cytotoxic CD8 clonotypes in ibrutinib-treated CLL. Turning to the study itself: After median approximately 6 years, approximately 14 stayed in remission, about 12 progressed; responses roughly 25 partial, 2 complete. A median about 11 months of treatment, range 6 to 36, preceded the collection of response samples. Study results and limitations: Clonality went higher at ibrutinib response and then dropped back toward baseline at progression.

Details on this clone: Its antigen is unknown.

The repertoire was sequenced with immunoSEQ multiplex PCR; TCRdb's copy has only in-frame clones and lacks some. The repertoire holds some 61,000 clones, with under 70% as singletons. This CDR3 contains 14 residues. Germline-derived CDR1 and CDR2 are SGHRS and YFSETQ. V gave up 4 bases and J gave up 13 bases; unmatched junction bases: 10. The chain has TRBV5-1 and TRBJ1-6; 8 nucleotides match TRBD1. Source: PBMCs, taken after 12 months of ibrutinib treatment. The receptor comes from a human donor with chronic lymphocytic leukemia. CDR3 nucleotide sequence: TGCGCCAGCAGCACCCGGACAGGGCAGTCCCCCCTCCACTTT. Protein sequence: CASSTRTGQSPLHF. The whole variable domain, filled in from reference TRBV5-1 and TRBJ1-6, reads KAGVTQTPRYLIKTRGQQVTLSCSPISGHRSVSWYQQTPGQGLQFLFEYFSETQRNKGNFPGRFSGRQFSNSRSEMNVSTLELGDSALYLCASSTRTGQSPLHFGNGTRLTVT.